The rows below give T cell receptor beta chains drawn from one sample of a study of blood T cell repertoires in COVID-19. Only in-frame clones appear in the TCRdb table, and some are missing; sequencing was by immunoSEQ multiplex PCR. Of 250,000 or so clones listed, about nine tenths are singletons. The specimen sequenced was PBMCs or T cells enriched from blood (not recorded which). These receptors were taken from a woman aged 25-40 years with acute COVID-19. CDR3s include the opening cysteine and the closing phenylalanine or tryptophan. The D gene is left open where the match is weak. Some rows mark clone size as missing; the rest say once, few, many or name a class of expanded clone.

>.|TRBJ2-7|.|TRBV27
CASRGQGKSSYEQYF
TGTGCCAGCAGGGGTCAGGGAAAGAGCTCCTACGAGCAGTACTTC
>.|TRBJ2-5|TRBD2|TRBV9
CASSGETSGQETQYF
TGTGCCAGCAGCGGGGAGACTAGCGGCCAAGAGACCCAGTACTTC
>once|TRBJ2-7|TRBD1|TRBV2
CASSGTGRSYEQYF
TGTGCCAGCAGTGGGACAGGACGTTCCTACGAGCAGTACTTC
>.|TRBJ1-2|TRBD1|TRBV4-1
CASSQTGTGNYGYTF
TGCGCCAGCAGCCAAACCGGGACAGGTAACTATGGCTACACCTTC
>.|TRBJ1-2|.|TRBV6-2/TRBV6-3
CASSLREGRGYGYTF
TGTGCCAGCAGCCTACGGGAGGGGAGAGGCTATGGCTACACCTTC
>.|TRBJ1-2|.|TRBV19
CASSMLNYGYTF
TGTGCCAGTAGTATGTTAAACTATGGCTACACCTTC
>.|TRBJ2-1|TRBD2|TRBV24-1
CATSDPSSGGAKDEQFF
TGTGCCACCAGTGACCCTTCTAGCGGGGGGGCCAAGGATGAGCAGTTCTTC
>.|TRBJ2-7|TRBD2|TRBV13
CASSLAGEGEQYF
TGTGCCAGCAGCTTAGCCGGGGAGGGGGAGCAGTACTTC
>.|TRBJ2-1|TRBD2|TRBV4-1
CASRPSGAYPSYNEQFF
TGCGCCAGCAGACCCAGCGGGGCTTACCCCTCCTACAATGAGCAGTTCTTC
>.|TRBJ1-1|.|TRBV6-5
CASSYPGRGAFF
TGTGCCAGCAGTTACCCGGGGAGGGGAGCTTTCTTT
>.|TRBJ1-1|.|TRBV6-5
CASSYSNQANTEAFF
TGTGCCAGCAGTTACTCGAACCAGGCGAACACTGAAGCTTTCTTT
>.|TRBJ2-3|TRBD2|TRBV7-2
CASSAPASGGTSTDTQYF
TGTGCCAGCAGCGCACCGGCTAGCGGGGGGACTAGCACAGATACGCAGTATTTT
>.|TRBJ2-2|.|TRBV11-3
CASSLQGPGELFF
TGTGCCAGCAGCTTACAGGGCCCCGGGGAGCTGTTTTTT
>once|TRBJ1-1|.|TRBV3-1/TRBV3-2
CASSQVRGEAFF
TGTGCCAGCAGCCAAGTACGGGGTGAAGCTTTCTTT
>.|TRBJ2-1|TRBD1|TRBV9
CASSYGTDYNEQFF
TGTGCCAGCAGTTACGGGACAGACTACAATGAGCAGTTCTTC
>.|TRBJ1-5|.|TRBV20-1
CSASRGSPNQPQHF
TGCAGTGCTAGTAGGGGGTCCCCCAATCAGCCCCAGCATTTT
>once|TRBJ1-2|.|TRBV18
CASSPPGDKSYGYTF
TGTGCCAGCTCACCACCGGGCGACAAGAGCTATGGCTACACCTTC
>.|TRBJ2-2|TRBD2|TRBV5-1
CASSFQAGGITGELFF
TGCGCCAGCAGCTTCCAAGCGGGGGGGATCACCGGGGAGCTGTTTTTT
>.|TRBJ1-5|.|TRBV5-6
CASSLGGYSNQPQHF
TGTGCCAGCAGCTTGGGAGGGTATAGCAATCAGCCCCAGCATTTT
>.|TRBJ1-1|.|TRBV5-1
CASSLLAGLDTEAFF
TGCGCCAGCAGCTTGCTTGCAGGGCTGGACACTGAAGCTTTCTTT
>.|TRBJ1-1|.|TRBV7-9
CASSPEGEGAEAFF
TGTGCCAGCAGCCCAGAAGGAGAGGGGGCTGAAGCTTTCTTT
>once|TRBJ2-3|TRBD2|TRBV27
CASSSGTSGHTQYF
TGTGCCAGCAGTTCGGGGACTAGCGGCCATACGCAGTATTTT
>.|TRBJ1-2|.|TRBV5-4
CASSLDREVGYTF
TGTGCCAGCAGCTTGGACAGGGAAGTAGGCTACACCTTC
>.|TRBJ1-2|TRBD1|TRBV18
CASSPEQTGHYGYTF
TGTGCCAGCTCACCTGAACAGACAGGGCACTATGGCTACACCTTC
>.|TRBJ2-5|.|TRBV2
CASSVGRVETQYF
TGTGCCAGCAGTGTGGGGAGAGTGGAGACCCAGTACTTC
>.|TRBJ1-4|.|TRBV5-1
CASSLEGVRDEKLFF
TGCGCCAGCAGCTTGGAAGGGGTCCGGGATGAAAAACTGTTTTTT
>.|TRBJ2-1|.|TRBV5-6
CASSLTAASSYNEQFF
TGTGCCAGCAGCTTGACGGCGGCCAGCTCCTACAATGAGCAGTTCTTC
>few|TRBJ2-7|.|TRBV7-9
CASSRDSHEQYF
TGTGCCAGCAGCCGCGACAGTCACGAGCAGTACTTC
>once|TRBJ2-3|TRBD1|TRBV19
CASATGGRRADTQYF
TGTGCCAGTGCTACAGGGGGTCGCCGGGCAGATACGCAGTATTTT
>.|TRBJ2-3|TRBD2|TRBV14
CASSQGLAGVPTDTQYF
TGTGCCAGCAGCCAAGGATTGGCGGGGGTTCCCACAGATACGCAGTATTTT
>.|TRBJ2-7|.|TRBV6-6
CASSHSHRSGEQYF
TGTGCCAGCAGCCACTCACACCGATCGGGCGAGCAGTACTTC
>once|TRBJ2-3|TRBD1|TRBV5-1
CASATGGSDTQYF
TGCGCCAGCGCGACAGGGGGCTCAGATACGCAGTATTTT
>.|TRBJ1-2|.|TRBV20-1
CSASNGGPYGYTF
TGCAGTGCTAGTAATGGCGGCCCCTATGGCTACACCTTC
>.|TRBJ1-2|TRBD1|TRBV5-4
CASSTGTGGGYTF
TGTGCCAGCAGCACCGGGACAGGGGGAGGCTACACCTTC
>.|TRBJ2-1|.|TRBV7-8
CASSRPPEDEQFF
TGTGCCAGCAGCCGTCCCCCCGAGGATGAGCAGTTCTTC
>once|TRBJ1-1|.|TRBV4-1
CASSPLQNTEAFF
TGCGCCAGCAGCCCACTCCAGAACACTGAAGCTTTCTTT
>.|TRBJ2-6|TRBD2|TRBV9
CASIGGSGANVLTF
TGTGCCAGCATCGGGGGGTCTGGGGCCAACGTCCTGACTTTC
>once|TRBJ1-2|TRBD1|TRBV6-2/TRBV6-3
CASSYSPAGGSYGYTF
TGTGCCAGCAGTTACTCCCCTGCAGGGGGCAGCTATGGCTACACCTTC
>.|TRBJ1-3|TRBD1|TRBV4-2
CASSQDPDRAGNTIYF
TGTGCCAGCAGCCAGGACCCGGACAGGGCAGGAAACACCATATATTTT